This TCR beta chain was profiled in a study of radiotherapy plus CTLA-4 blockade in lung cancer. Measured with immunoSEQ multiplex PCR; TCRdb has only the in-frame clones, and not every one. Among approximately 80,000 clones listed, just under 75% were seen once. Unmatched junction bases numbered 6, after V lost 0 bases and J lost 3 bases. The CDR3 length is 16 residues. Germline V gene sequence: CDR1 LGHNA, CDR2 YSLEER. The sequencing used peripheral blood, collected from a patient treated with radiotherapy plus ipilimumab. This TCR was sampled from a human donor with non-small cell lung cancer whose response to radiotherapy plus ipilimumab could not be evaluated. The rearrangement links TRBV4-3 to TRBJ1-2; 8 nucleotides line up with TRBD1. The chain's CDR3 is CASSQDFGQGYYGYTF. The CDR3 DNA sequence: TGCGCCAGCAGCCAAGATTTTGGACAGGGTTACTATGGCTACACCTTC.